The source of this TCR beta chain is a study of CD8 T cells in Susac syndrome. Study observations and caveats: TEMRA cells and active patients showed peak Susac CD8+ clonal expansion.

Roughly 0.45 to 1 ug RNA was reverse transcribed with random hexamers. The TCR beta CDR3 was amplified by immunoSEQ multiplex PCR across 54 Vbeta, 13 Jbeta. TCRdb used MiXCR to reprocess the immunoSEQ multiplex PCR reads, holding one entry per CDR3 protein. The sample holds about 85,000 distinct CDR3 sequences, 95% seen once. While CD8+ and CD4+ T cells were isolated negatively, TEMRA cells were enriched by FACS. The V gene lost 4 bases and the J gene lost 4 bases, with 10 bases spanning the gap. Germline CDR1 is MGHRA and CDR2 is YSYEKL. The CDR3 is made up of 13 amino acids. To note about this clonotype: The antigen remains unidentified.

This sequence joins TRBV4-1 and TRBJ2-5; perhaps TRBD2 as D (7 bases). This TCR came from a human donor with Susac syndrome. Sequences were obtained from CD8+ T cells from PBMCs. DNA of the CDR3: TGCGCCAGCAGCCCTGGGGGGGCAGAGACCCAGTACTTC. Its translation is CASSPGGAETQYF.